The rows below give T cell receptor beta chains drawn from one sample of a study of molecular identifiers for immune sequencing clone quantification. TCRdb passed the PCR reads through MiXCR, listing each CDR3 protein once. The sample shows more than 450,000 distinct CDR3 sequences, about a fifth of them seen only once. Sequencing was carried out using naive CD8+ T cells from blood, with Jurkat cell RNA spiked in. These receptors came from a human donor in good health. Some libraries in this study had Jurkat cell RNA spiked in. CDR3s include the opening cysteine and the closing phenylalanine or tryptophan. A D gene is named only where the DNA matches it firmly. The size field is filled for only some rows; it gives once, few, many or a size class.

size	length	V	J	D	CDR3	DNA
-	14	TRBV24-1	TRBJ1-5	-	CATSDWDSNQPQHF	TGTGCCACCAGTGATTGGGACAGCAATCAGCCCCAGCATTTT
-	16	TRBV3-1	TRBJ1-1	TRBD1	CASRRDRGIMNTEAFF	TGTGCCAGCAGACGAGACAGGGGTATTATGAACACTGAAGCTTTCTTT
many	15	TRBV20-1	TRBJ1-2	-	CSARSPEETNYGYTF	TGCAGTGCTAGGTCCCCAGAAGAAACTAACTATGGCTACACCTTC
-	13	TRBV7-9	TRBJ2-7	TRBD2	CASSLLGGDEQHF	TGTGCCAGCAGCTTGCTGGGGGGGGACGAGCAGCACTTC
few	16	TRBV4-2	TRBJ2-5	TRBD2	CASSPAGTSGSKTQYF	TGTGCCAGCAGCCCTGCCGGGACTAGCGGGAGTAAGACCCAGTACTTC
-	16	TRBV28	TRBJ2-1	TRBD2	CASSLYFSGGADEQFF	TGTGCCAGCAGTTTATACTTTAGCGGGGGGGCCGATGAGCAGTTCTTC
few	14	TRBV27	TRBJ1-3	-	CASSSVPSGNTIYF	TGTGCCAGCAGTTCCGTCCCCTCTGGAAACACCATATATTTT
many	12	TRBV29-1	TRBJ2-5	-	CSVEDSQETQYF	TGCAGCGTCGAGGACAGCCAAGAGACCCAGTACTTC
-	14	TRBV5-1	TRBJ2-5	-	CASSPVVYQETQYF	TGCGCCAGCAGCCCCGTAGTGTACCAAGAGACCCAGTACTTC
-	15	TRBV6-2/TRBV6-3	TRBJ2-7	-	CTSSYSIGHSYEQYF	TGTACCAGCAGTTACTCGATCGGGCATTCCTACGAGCAGTACTTC
many	12	TRBV2	TRBJ2-7	-	CATTSVGYEQYF	TGTGCCACCACATCGGTCGGCTACGAGCAGTACTTC
-	16	TRBV6-1	TRBJ1-5	-	CASSVPWAGSYQPQHF	TGTGCCAGCAGTGTGCCTTGGGCAGGGTCCTACCAGCCCCAGCATTTT
few	16	TRBV9	TRBJ2-7	-	CASSVGQIGSSYEQYF	TGTGCCAGCAGCGTAGGTCAAATCGGTAGCTCCTACGAGCAGTACTTC
few	15	TRBV19	TRBJ2-3	TRBD2	CASRLAGGTTDTQYF	TGTGCCAGTAGACTAGCGGGAGGGACCACAGATACGCAGTATTTT
many	14	TRBV7-2	TRBJ2-5	-	CASSFIERQETQYF	TGTGCCAGCAGCTTTATAGAGAGACAAGAGACCCAGTACTTC
many	15	TRBV9	TRBJ2-3	TRBD2	CASSGGVAGRDTQYF	TGTGCCAGCAGCGGGGGAGTAGCGGGAAGAGATACGCAGTATTTT
few	15	TRBV4-1	TRBJ2-7	TRBD2	CASSHLTGGGYEQYF	TGCGCCAGCAGCCACCTGACTGGCGGGGGATACGAGCAGTACTTC
-	13	TRBV4-1	TRBJ1-4	-	CASSQGSSEKLFF	TGCGCCAGCAGCCAAGGGTCAAGCGAAAAACTGTTTTTT
many	16	TRBV6-5	TRBJ2-2	-	CASSYSSGHASGELFF	TGTGCCAGCAGTTACTCCAGCGGACACGCCTCCGGGGAGCTGTTTTTT
many	16	TRBV11-2	TRBJ2-3	-	CASSPGEGLSTDTQYF	TGTGCCAGCAGCCCAGGGGAGGGGCTAAGCACAGATACGCAGTATTTT
-	13	TRBV6-1	TRBJ1-1	-	CASSDPPSTEAFF	TGTGCCAGCAGTGATCCCCCTAGTACTGAAGCTTTCTTT
-	15	TRBV25-1	TRBJ1-2	-	CASSEIGDNYYGYTF	TGTGCCAGCAGTGAAATAGGTGACAATTACTATGGCTACACCTTC
many	13	TRBV29-1	TRBJ1-4	-	CSVVLASNEKLFF	TGCAGCGTTGTTTTGGCCTCTAATGAAAAACTGTTTTTT
many	13	TRBV4-1	TRBJ1-1	-	CASSQVGYTEAFF	TGTGCCAGCAGCCAAGTGGGGTACACTGAAGCTTTCTTT
few	14	TRBV27	TRBJ1-1	TRBD1	CASSPWTGTSEAFF	TGTGCCAGCAGTCCGTGGACAGGGACTAGTGAAGCTTTCTTT
-	16	TRBV13	TRBJ2-3	-	CASSLSTSELSDTQYF	TGTGCCAGCAGCTTAAGTACAAGCGAGCTATCAGATACGCAGTATTTT
many	12	TRBV20-1	TRBJ2-7	TRBD1	CSARVQGYEQYF	TGCAGTGCTAGGGTACAGGGGTACGAGCAGTACTTC
-	20	TRBV4-3	TRBJ2-7	TRBD2	CASSQGIPTSGSLSSYEQYF	TGCGCCAGCAGCCAAGGGATACCGACTAGCGGGAGTCTCAGCTCCTACGAGCAGTACTTC
few	12	TRBV30	TRBJ2-3	TRBD2	CAWGTSGSIRYF	TGTGCCTGGGGGACTAGCGGGAGCATCAGGTATTTT
-	16	TRBV4-3	TRBJ2-3	-	CASSQGIGRGTDTQYF	TGCGCCAGCAGCCAAGGTATAGGGAGAGGGACAGATACGCAGTATTTT
-	16	TRBV4-3	TRBJ1-2	-	CASSQVEDPKSYGHTF	TGCGCCAGCAGCCAAGTTGAGGACCCAAAGAGCTATGGCCACACCTTC
-	15	TRBV4-1	TRBJ2-2	TRBD1	CASSPRTGRTGELFF	TGCGCCAGCAGCCCCCGGACAGGGAGGACCGGGGAGCTGTTTTTT
many	13	TRBV30	TRBJ2-1	TRBD1	CAWSPGQVNEQFF	TGTGCCTGGAGCCCGGGACAGGTTAATGAGCAGTTCTTC
-	14	TRBV12-3/TRBV12-4	TRBJ2-1	TRBD1	CASSAGTGVYEQFF	TGTGCCAGCAGCGCCGGGACAGGGGTGTATGAGCAGTTCTTC
many	15	TRBV25-1	TRBJ2-7	-	CASSTTRRFYDEQYF	TGTGCCAGCAGCACGACCCGACGGTTTTACGACGAGCAGTACTTC
few	13	TRBV13	TRBJ1-4	TRBD1	CASSPGQAEKLFF	TGTGCCAGCAGCCCAGGACAGGCGGAAAAACTGTTTTTT